The following is a TCR beta chain sequence with its context. The length of the CDR3 is 15 residues. V was shortened by 1 base and J by 0 bases, with 10 bases between the two germline ends. The germline V gene has CDR1 LGHNA and CDR2 YNFKEQ. A multiplex PCR was run with 60 Vbeta primers and 13 Jbeta primers. Sequencing used immunoSEQ multiplex PCR; TCRdb keeps in-frame clones, though not all of them. This sample yields about 160,000 clones, of which 65% to 90% are seen a single time; around 10% belongs to the top ten. This specimen belongs to a study of cytomegalovirus exposure and HLA in healthy donors.

The chain combines TRBV4-2 with TRBJ2-7; possibly TRBD1 for D (5 bases). Input material: PBMCs. The TCR originated in a middle-aged man in good health and CMV-seropositive. The CDR3 coding sequence is TGTGCCAGCAGCCAAGTGGAGACAGTCTCCTACGAGCAGTACTTC. It codes for CASSQVETVSYEQYF.